The entry below describes one TCR beta chain. What it recognizes is unknown. These data originate in a study of shared clonotypes between healthy human individuals. Study-wide context: The plates for each donor numbered three CD4 naive, three CD4 memory, two CD8 naive and one CD8 memory. General study points: Generation probabilities were higher for clonotypes shared across all four sorted-subset donors than for unshared ones.

CDR1 and CDR2 (germline): SGHVS, FQNEAQ. There are 16 residues in the CDR3. The V and J ends lost 2 bases and 6 bases, in that order; junction bases with no gene match: 8. It was 150 to 250 ng DNA, 28,000 or so T cell genomes, that sorted-subset replicate PCRs used. Methods used by the authors: ImmunoSEQ supplied junction-only sequences lacking quality scores, so filtering was different. The repertoire was sequenced with immunoSEQ multiplex PCR; TCRdb's copy has only in-frame clones and lacks some. For V, J and clone size, that table is used; D and trimming come from the DNA. Of fewer than 1.4 million clones in the sample, 75% to 85% were seen once.

Material: memory CD4+ T cells from PBMCs. Subset described: CD45RA-negative fraction. This clonotype was obtained from a man younger than 35 in good health. Some clones in this sample may be carry-over from other donors' samples. V is TRBV7-8 and J is TRBJ2-7; 12 nucleotides match TRBD2. This CDR3 is CASSLRTSGTGSEQYF. The CDR3 coding sequence is TGTGCCAGCAGCTTAAGGACTAGCGGGACGGGGAGCGAGCAGTACTTC.